This T cell receptor (beta chain) originates from a study of spatial heterogeneity in lung cancer. Study as a whole: Sequences of the beta chain were consistently detected in greater numbers than alpha-chain sequences.

MiXCR was run by TCRdb on the 5' RACE reads, yielding one entry per CDR3 protein. The repertoire has around 110,000 distinct CDR3 sequences, 12% of them found once; the top ten carry roughly 17%. This clonotype occurred a few times. Time point given: blood at routine non-recurrence follow-up after resection. No cell sorting; template was whole RNA from tumor, lung tissue or PBMC. The trim removed 5 bases at V and 5 bases at J, leaving 7 bases unmatched. CDR3 length: 14 residues. The germline gives CDR1 ENHRY, CDR2 SYGVKD. This chain uses TRBV10-3 with TRBJ2-5, with TRBD1 matching over 8 bases. The sequence was obtained from a male donor with early-stage non-small cell lung cancer. Source: PBMCs, taken at follow-up. In DNA, the CDR3 is TGTGCCATCAGTCAAGCAGGGGGCAGGGAGACCCAGTACTTC. It specifies CAISQAGGRETQYF.